This T cell receptor (beta chain) was identified in a study of immune evolution from preneoplasia to lung adenocarcinoma. Across the study: HLA loss of heterozygosity: around 6.5% AIS, 15% MIA, around 33% ADC, none AAH. The study, taken as a whole, reports: Clonality was highest in normal lung, lower in later-stage lesions apparently.

Measured with immunoSEQ multiplex PCR; TCRdb has only the in-frame clones, and not every one. The sample holds 4,000 to 5,000 clones, roughly 86% seen once. Details on this clone: No antigen is known for it.

V shed 6 bases, J shed 6 bases, and the junction held 7 bases outside the gene matches. The CDR3 runs to 13 residues. Germline V gene sequence: CDR1 SGHNT, CDR2 YYREEE (reference sequence). The sample comprised FFPE minimally invasive lung adenocarcinoma tissue. This TCR was sampled from a person aged 65 to 85 with lung adenocarcinoma. The chain links TRBV5-4 to TRBJ2-3; the match to TRBD2 covers 7 bases. CDR3 in amino acids: CASTSGGGDTQYF. The CDR3 coding sequence is TGTGCCAGCACCTCGGGGGGAGGGGATACGCAGTATTTT.